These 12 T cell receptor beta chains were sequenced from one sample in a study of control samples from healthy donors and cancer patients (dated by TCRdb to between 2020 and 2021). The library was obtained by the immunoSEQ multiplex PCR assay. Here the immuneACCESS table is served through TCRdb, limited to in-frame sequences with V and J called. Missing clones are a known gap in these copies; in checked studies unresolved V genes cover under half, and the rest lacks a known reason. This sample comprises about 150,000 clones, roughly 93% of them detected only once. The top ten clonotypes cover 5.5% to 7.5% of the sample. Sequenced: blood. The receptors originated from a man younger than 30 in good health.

The CDR3 reads CASSLVGQGDGETQYF. CDR3 in DNA: TGTGCCAGCAGCTTAGTAGGTCAGGGGGATGGGGAGACCCAGTACTTC. The gene calls are TRBV13 and TRBJ2-5; 7 bases line up with TRBD1. The CDR3 totals 16 residues. Germline CDR1 and CDR2: PRHDT and FYEKMQ (reference sequence). Losses at the gene ends were 1 base for V and 5 bases for J; bases not matched to a gene: 10.

CDR3 residues: CASSGTSGGANFYEQYF. The CDR3, as DNA: TGTGCCAGCAGCGGGACTAGCGGGGGGGCCAATTTCTACGAGCAGTACTTC. V and J are TRBV13 and TRBJ2-7; 16 nucleotides match TRBD2. Germline CDR1 is PRHDT and CDR2 is FYEKMQ (reference sequence). The ends lost 5 bases at V and 3 bases at J; junction bases unmatched: 7. The CDR3 contains 17 residues.

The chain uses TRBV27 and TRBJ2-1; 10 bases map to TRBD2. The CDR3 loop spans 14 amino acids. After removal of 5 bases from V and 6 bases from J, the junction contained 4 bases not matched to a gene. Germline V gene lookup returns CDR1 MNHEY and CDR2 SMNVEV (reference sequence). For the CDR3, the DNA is TGTGCCAGCAGTCTACGGACTAGCGGCAATGAGCAGTTCTTC. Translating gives CASSLRTSGNEQFF.

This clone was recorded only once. This CDR3 reads CAWGAGASNEKLFF. The CDR3 region has the DNA TGTGCCTGGGGAGCAGGAGCCTCGAATGAAAAACTGTTTTTT. V is TRBV30 and J is TRBJ1-4, with D uncertain. Trimming left V 5 bases short and J 5 bases short, with 15 bases between. Per the germline V gene, CDR1 is GTSNPN and CDR2 is SVGIG (reference sequence). This CDR3 spans 14 amino acids.

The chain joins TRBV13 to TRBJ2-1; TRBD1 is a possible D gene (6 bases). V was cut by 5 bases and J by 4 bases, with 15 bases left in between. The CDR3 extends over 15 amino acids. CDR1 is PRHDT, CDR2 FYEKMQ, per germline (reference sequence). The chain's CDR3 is CASSRNRDNYNEQFF. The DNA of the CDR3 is TGTGCCAGCAGCCGAAACCGGGACAATTACAATGAGCAGTTCTTC.

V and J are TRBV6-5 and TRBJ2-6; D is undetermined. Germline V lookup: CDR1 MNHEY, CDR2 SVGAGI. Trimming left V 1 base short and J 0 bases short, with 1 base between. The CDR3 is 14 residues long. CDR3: CASSYYSGANVLTF. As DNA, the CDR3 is TGTGCCAGCAGTTACTACTCTGGGGCCAACGTCCTGACTTTC.

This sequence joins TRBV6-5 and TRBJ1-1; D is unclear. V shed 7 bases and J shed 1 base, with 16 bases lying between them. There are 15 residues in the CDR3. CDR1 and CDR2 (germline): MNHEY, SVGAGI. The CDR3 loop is CASNGDGRPNTEAFF. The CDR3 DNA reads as TGTGCCAGCAATGGGGATGGGCGGCCGAACACTGAAGCTTTCTTT.

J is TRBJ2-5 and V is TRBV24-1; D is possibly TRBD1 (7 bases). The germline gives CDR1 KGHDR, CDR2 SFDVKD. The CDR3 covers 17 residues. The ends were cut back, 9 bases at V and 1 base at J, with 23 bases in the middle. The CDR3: CATQRGDLRDSQETQYF. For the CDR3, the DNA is TGTGCCACCCAACGCGGGGACCTCCGGGACAGCCAAGAGACCCAGTACTTC.

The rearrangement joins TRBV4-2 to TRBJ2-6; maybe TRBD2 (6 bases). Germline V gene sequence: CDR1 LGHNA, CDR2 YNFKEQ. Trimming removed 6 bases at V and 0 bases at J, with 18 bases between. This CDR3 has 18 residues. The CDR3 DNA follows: TGTGCCAGCAGGGACTCGGGACTCCGGAGCTCTGGGGCCAACGTCCTGACTTTC. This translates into CASRDSGLRSSGANVLTF.

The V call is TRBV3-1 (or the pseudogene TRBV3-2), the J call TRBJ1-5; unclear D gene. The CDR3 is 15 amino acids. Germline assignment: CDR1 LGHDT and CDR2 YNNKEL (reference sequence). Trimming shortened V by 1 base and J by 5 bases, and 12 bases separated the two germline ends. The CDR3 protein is CASSQGTSTYQPQHF. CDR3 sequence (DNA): TGTGCCAGCAGCCAAGGAACCAGTACTTATCAGCCCCAGCATTTT.

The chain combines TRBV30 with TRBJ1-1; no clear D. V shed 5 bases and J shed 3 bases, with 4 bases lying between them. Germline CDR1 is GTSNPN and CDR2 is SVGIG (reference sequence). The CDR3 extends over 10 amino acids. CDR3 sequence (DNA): TGTGCCTGGGTCTACACTGAAGCTTTCTTT. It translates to CAWVYTEAFF.

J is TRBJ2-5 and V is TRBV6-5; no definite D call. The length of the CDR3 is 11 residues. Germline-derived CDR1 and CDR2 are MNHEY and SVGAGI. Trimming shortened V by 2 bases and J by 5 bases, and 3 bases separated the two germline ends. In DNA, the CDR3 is TGTGCCAGCAGTTACAGGGAGACCCAGTACTTC. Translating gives CASSYRETQYF.